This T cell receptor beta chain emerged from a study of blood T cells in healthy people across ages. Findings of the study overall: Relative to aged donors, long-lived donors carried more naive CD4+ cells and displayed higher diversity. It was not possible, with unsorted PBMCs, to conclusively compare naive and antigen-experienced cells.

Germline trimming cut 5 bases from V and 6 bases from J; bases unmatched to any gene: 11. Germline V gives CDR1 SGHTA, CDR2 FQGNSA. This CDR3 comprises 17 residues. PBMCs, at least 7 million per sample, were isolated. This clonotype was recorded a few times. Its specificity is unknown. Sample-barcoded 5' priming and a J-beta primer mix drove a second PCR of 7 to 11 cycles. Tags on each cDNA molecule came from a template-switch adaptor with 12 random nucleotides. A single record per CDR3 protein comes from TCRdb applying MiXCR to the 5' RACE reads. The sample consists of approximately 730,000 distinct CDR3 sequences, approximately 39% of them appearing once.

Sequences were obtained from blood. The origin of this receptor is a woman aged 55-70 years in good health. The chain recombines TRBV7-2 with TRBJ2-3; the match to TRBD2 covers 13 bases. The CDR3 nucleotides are TGTGCCAGCAGCAAGTCAGGGACTAGCGGGAACCGGGATACGCAGTATTTT. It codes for CASSKSGTSGNRDTQYF.